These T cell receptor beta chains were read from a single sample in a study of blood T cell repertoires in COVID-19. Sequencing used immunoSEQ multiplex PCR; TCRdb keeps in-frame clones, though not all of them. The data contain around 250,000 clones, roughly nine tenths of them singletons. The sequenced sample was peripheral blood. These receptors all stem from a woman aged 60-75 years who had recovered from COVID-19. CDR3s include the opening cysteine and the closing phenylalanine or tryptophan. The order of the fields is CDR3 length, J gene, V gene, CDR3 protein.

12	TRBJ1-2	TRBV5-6	CASSLGGYGYTF
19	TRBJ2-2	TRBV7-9	CATSPPRGPPVANTGELFF
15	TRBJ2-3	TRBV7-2	CASSLGVISGGPGYF
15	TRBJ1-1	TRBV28	CASRGPGQANPEAFF
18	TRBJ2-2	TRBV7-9	CASKLSALGGLRTGELFF
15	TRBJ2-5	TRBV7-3	CASSLLAGRAETQYF
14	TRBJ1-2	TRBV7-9	CASSLVRGSDGYTF
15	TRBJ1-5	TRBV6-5	CASSGGQGRNQPQHF
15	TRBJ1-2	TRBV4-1	CASSQDPTGWYGYTF
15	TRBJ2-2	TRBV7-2	CASSLGHLNTGELFF